This entry lists 25 T cell receptor beta chains sequenced from one sample in a study of T cell responses to AZD1222 COVID-19 vaccine. TCRdb's table, derived via immunoSEQ multiplex PCR, lists solely in-frame clones and lacks some. The sample carries approximately 140,000 clones, over 80% recorded once. The sequencing used peripheral blood, collected on day 0 of MenACWY control vaccination. The receptors originated from an adult in good health.

J is TRBJ1-4 and V is TRBV2, with 8 nucleotides matching TRBD1. CDR3 length: 14 residues. Germline CDR1 is SNHLY and CDR2 is FYNNEI. Trimming cost V 4 bases and J 8 bases; bases outside gene matches: 6. The DNA for the CDR3 is TGTGCCAGCAGTGCGGACAGGGCGGAGGAAAAACTGTTTTTT. This codes for CASSADRAEEKLFF.

The table lists this clone with a few counts. Other DNA variants within this sample encode the same CDR3. The chain combines TRBV5-1 with TRBJ2-5, with TRBD1 identical over 9 bases. J was trimmed by 4 bases and V by 4 bases; bases with no gene match: 2. The CDR3 is 13 residues long. Germline V gene lookup returns CDR1 SGHRS and CDR2 YFSETQ. The CDR3 spells CASSPTGGETQYF. DNA of the CDR3: TGCGCCAGCAGCCCGACAGGGGGAGAGACCCAGTACTTC.

The rearrangement links TRBV7-9 to TRBJ1-2, with D unresolved. V was pared by 1 base and J by 0 bases, with 15 bases between. The germline CDR1 and CDR2 sequences are SEHNR and FQNEAQ (reference sequence). The CDR3 is 17 amino acids. The CDR3 DNA reads as TGTGCCAGCAGCTTAGGTGTTACACCCCAAACTAACTATGGCTACACCTTC. It specifies CASSLGVTPQTNYGYTF. The full variable domain, with the rest looked up from reference TRBV7-9 and TRBJ1-2, is DTGVSQNPRHKITKRGQNVTFRCDPISEHNRLYWYRQTLGQGPEFLTYFQNEAQLEKSRLLSDRFSAERPKGSFSTLEIQRTEQGDSAMYLCASSLGVTPQTNYGYTFGSGTRLTVV.

The V call is TRBV19, the J call TRBJ2-1; possibly TRBD2 for D (7 bases). Germline values: CDR1 LNHDA, CDR2 SQIVND (reference sequence). The V end lost 4 bases, the J end lost 3 bases, and 22 bases lay between the germline ends. This CDR3 contains 18 residues. CDR3 coding DNA: TGTGCCAGTAGTACCCAAACTCGGGGGGCCAGGATCTACAATGAGCAGTTCTTC. Translating gives CASSTQTRGARIYNEQFF. The variable domain in full, with the rest retrieved from reference TRBV19 and TRBJ2-1, is DGGITQSPKYLFRKEGQNVTLSCEQNLNHDAMYWYRQDPGQGLRLIYYSQIVNDFQKGDIAEGYSVSREKKESFPLTVTSAQKNPTAFYLCASSTQTRGARIYNEQFFGPGTRLTVL.

The rearrangement joins TRBV6-5 to TRBJ1-2; no firm D call. The CDR3 totals 10 residues. Germline V gives CDR1 MNHEY, CDR2 SVGAGI. The CDR3 is CAGGNYGYTF. The CDR3 region has the DNA TGTGCAGGTGGGAACTATGGCTACACCTTC.

This clone has a single count. The genes are TRBV2 and TRBJ1-6; no definite D call. CDR1 SNHLY and CDR2 FYNNEI come from the germline V gene. V was pared by 7 bases and J by 0 bases, with 13 bases between. The CDR3 runs to 16 residues. The CDR3 nucleotides read TGTGCCAGCAAAAAAGGGAGGAGCTCCTATAATTCACCCCTCCACTTT. Protein product: CASKKGRSSYNSPLHF.

The chain employs TRBV11-2 and TRBJ2-1; D not resolved. V lost 1 base and J lost 5, with 6 bases in between. Germline V gene sequence: CDR1 SGHAT, CDR2 FQNNGV. This CDR3 comprises 13 residues. The CDR3 loop reads CASSLGLNNEQFF. In DNA, the CDR3 is TGTGCCAGCAGCTTAGGGCTGAACAATGAGCAGTTCTTC.

The chain uses TRBV5-1 and TRBJ1-5; D perhaps matches TRBD1 (5 bases). The germline CDR1 and CDR2 sequences are SGHRS and YFSETQ. Trimming stripped 2 bases from V and 5 bases from J, with 8 bases between. The CDR3 loop spans 13 amino acids. The CDR3 loop is CASSLTGDQPQHF. The CDR3 coding sequence is TGCGCCAGCAGCTTAACGGGGGATCAGCCCCAGCATTTT.

The V gene is TRBV11-2, the J gene TRBJ1-1; tentatively, D is TRBD1 (5 bases). The germline V gene encodes CDR1 SGHAT and CDR2 FQNNGV. The CDR3 loop spans 12 amino acids. Trimming took 5 bases from V and 6 from J, leaving 10 bases between them. Here the CDR3 reads CASSARGPEAFF. The DNA for the CDR3 is TGTGCCAGCAGCGCAAGGGGCCCTGAAGCTTTCTTT. Full variable domain (outside the CDR3, taken from reference TRBV11-2 and TRBJ1-1): EAGVAQSPRYKIIEKRQSVAFWCNPISGHATLYWYQQILGQGPKLLIQFQNNGVVDDSQLPKDRFSAERLKGVDSTLKIQPAKLEDSAVYLCASSARGPEAFFGQGTRLTVV.

The rearrangement links TRBV5-1 to TRBJ1-1; D may be TRBD1 (5 bases). The V end lost 0 bases, the J end lost 10 bases, and 10 bases lay between the germline ends. The CDR3 totals 12 residues. CDR1 is SGHRS, CDR2 YFSETQ, per germline. CDR3 sequence: CASSLEGRGAFF. Written as DNA, the CDR3 is TGCGCCAGCAGCTTGGAGGGAAGGGGAGCTTTCTTT.

The CDR3, as DNA: TGCAGCGTTGGACAGGGTTCTACTGAAGCTTTCTTT. It codes for CSVGQGSTEAFF. This chain connects TRBV29-1 to TRBJ1-1, with 7 bases lining up with TRBD1. Germline CDR1 is SQVTM and CDR2 is ANQGSEA. The CDR3 extends over 12 amino acids. V trimming: 4 bases; J trimming: 5 bases; junction bases outside the gene matches: 4.

V is TRBV2 and J is TRBJ1-6, with 8 bases identical to TRBD1. V dropped 4 bases and J dropped 7; count of bases not matched to a gene: 9. This CDR3 region has 16 residues. Germline V gives CDR1 SNHLY, CDR2 FYNNEI. The CDR3 DNA is TGTGCCAGCAGTGCCGTTGAGACAGGGGACAATTCACCCCTCCACTTT. It specifies CASSAVETGDNSPLHF.

The chain links TRBV3-1 (or the pseudogene TRBV3-2) to TRBJ1-1; no definite D call. The CDR3 has 13 amino acids. Trimming cost V 6 bases and J 7 bases, with 15 bases left between them. The germline gives CDR1 LGHDT, CDR2 YNNKEL (reference sequence). The CDR3 sequence: CASSTRPVGEAFF. CDR3 nucleotides: TGTGCCAGCAGTACTAGACCGGTTGGTGAAGCTTTCTTT.

This clone turned up a few times. The rearrangement links TRBV6-1 to TRBJ1-2; possible D gene TRBD1, 6 bases. Trimming removed 3 bases at V and 3 bases at J, with 8 bases between. Germline loops: CDR1 MNHNS, CDR2 SASEGT. There are 13 residues in the CDR3. The CDR3: CASSENRDYGYTF. DNA of the CDR3: TGTGCCAGCAGTGAGAACAGGGACTATGGCTACACCTTC.

The J gene is TRBJ2-7, the V gene TRBV2; 11 bases map to TRBD1. This CDR3 comprises 18 residues. Germline V gene data show CDR1 as SNHLY and CDR2 as FYNNEI. The V segment lost 3 bases and the J segment 1 base; nucleotides outside the gene matches: 11. The CDR3, as DNA: TGTGCCAGCAGTGAGTTGAAAGGACAGGGGGCGAAATCCTACGAGCAGTACTTC. It specifies CASSELKGQGAKSYEQYF.

This rearrangement joins TRBV5-6 to TRBJ1-5; D unclear. The germline gives CDR1 SGHDT, CDR2 YYEEEE. The germline V and J ends were trimmed by 1 base and 4 bases, with 12 bases remaining between them. This CDR3 is built from 15 residues. The CDR3 nucleotides read TGTGCCAGCAGCTTGTTCGGGCAGATTAATCAGCCCCAGCATTTT. Protein sequence: CASSLFGQINQPQHF.

CDR3 loop: CASSDEGQGNTEAFF. The CDR3 region has the DNA TGTGCCAGCAGCGACGAGGGACAGGGGAACACTGAAGCTTTCTTT. This chain connects TRBV9 to TRBJ1-1; 9 nucleotides align to TRBD1. The CDR3 covers 15 residues. V trimming: 3 bases; J trimming: 1 base; junction bases outside the gene matches: 4. Looked up from germline, CDR1 is SGDLS and CDR2 is YYNGEE.

This chain uses TRBV6-1 with TRBJ2-1; TRBD1 is a possible D gene (6 bases). Trimming removed 3 bases at V and 2 bases at J, with 11 bases between. Per the germline V gene, CDR1 is MNHNS and CDR2 is SASEGT. CDR3 length: 15 residues. CDR3 in DNA: TGTGCCAGCAGTGAGGCCGGGACAACCTACAATGAGCAGTTCTTC. It translates to CASSEAGTTYNEQFF.

The chain combines TRBV15 with TRBJ1-5, with a weak D call TRBD1 (6 bases). V lost 0 bases to trimming and J lost 6 bases, with 15 bases between them. This CDR3 region has 16 residues. Germline V gene sequence: CDR1 LNHNV, CDR2 YYDKDF (reference sequence). The CDR3 loop is CATSRDQGKGGQPQHF. The DNA of the CDR3 is TGTGCCACCAGCAGAGATCAGGGGAAGGGAGGTCAGCCCCAGCATTTT.

This clone has a handful of counts. This chain connects TRBV19 to TRBJ2-2, with D unresolved. V lost 3 bases, J lost 9 bases, and 14 bases lay in between. The length of the CDR3 is 14 residues. Germline CDR1 and CDR2: LNHDA and SQIVND (reference sequence). CDR3 sequence reads: CASSILPGTRELFF. The CDR3 nucleotides read TGTGCCAGTAGTATTCTGCCGGGTACCCGGGAGCTGTTTTTT.

V usage is TRBV3-1 (or the pseudogene TRBV3-2) and J usage is TRBJ2-2; 8 bases align to TRBD1. Germline V gene sequence: CDR1 LGHDT, CDR2 YNNKEL (reference sequence). The CDR3 runs 15 residues. V lost 3 bases to trimming and J lost 7 bases; unmatched junction nucleotides: 7. This chain's CDR3 is CASSQGRTGNGELFF. CDR3 DNA: TGTGCCAGCAGCCAGGGTAGGACAGGGAACGGGGAGCTGTTTTTT.

The chain couples TRBV10-1 to TRBJ1-5; weak D call: TRBD1 (5 bases). Trimming took 3 bases from V and 10 from J, leaving 13 bases between them. Germline V gene data show CDR1 as WNHNN and CDR2 as SYGVQD (reference sequence). The CDR3 spans 13 residues. The CDR3 here is CASSDTREKPQHF. CDR3 sequence (DNA): TGCGCCAGCAGTGATACCAGGGAAAAACCCCAGCATTTT.

The V and J genes are TRBV2 and TRBJ1-5; 9 bases are a match to TRBD1. The germline CDR1 and CDR2 sequences are SNHLY and FYNNEI. The CDR3 has 15 residues. With 6 bases clipped from V and 6 bases from J, the junction kept 9 bases outside the gene matches. The CDR3 DNA reads TGTGCCAGCAGGGCGGGACAGGGAGACGGTCAGCCCCAGCATTTT. Encoded protein: CASRAGQGDGQPQHF. Full variable domain (outside the CDR3, taken from reference TRBV2 and TRBJ1-5): EPEVTQTPSHQVTQMGQEVILRCVPISNHLYFYWYRQILGQKVEFLVSFYNNEISEKSEIFDDQFSVERPDGSNFTLKIRSTKLEDSAMYFCASRAGQGDGQPQHFGDGTRLSIL.

The chain is built from TRBV5-1 and TRBJ1-1; TRBD1 agrees at 9 bases. Germline V CDR1 and CDR2: SGHRS, YFSETQ. The V segment lost 0 bases and the J segment 5 bases; nucleotides outside the gene matches: 8. The CDR3 covers 16 residues. The DNA for the CDR3 is TGCGCCAGCAGCTTGGGTTTTGGGGACAGGGTGACTGAAGCTTTCTTT. It specifies CASSLGFGDRVTEAFF.

A few counts support this clone. The chain links TRBV30 to TRBJ1-2; D not resolved. V gave up 1 base and J gave up 7 bases, with 10 bases separating them. Germline V gives CDR1 GTSNPN, CDR2 SVGIG (reference sequence). This CDR3 is 12 amino acids long. The CDR3 loop reads CAWSGRLGGYTF. CDR3 nucleotides: TGTGCCTGGAGTGGGAGGTTGGGTGGCTACACCTTC. The variable domain in full, completed from reference TRBV30 and TRBJ1-2, reads SQTIHQWPATLVQPVGSPLSLECTVEGTSNPNLYWYRQAAGRGLQLLFYSVGIGQISSEVPQNLSASRPQDRQFILSSKKLLLSDSGFYLCAWSGRLGGYTFGSGTRLTVV.